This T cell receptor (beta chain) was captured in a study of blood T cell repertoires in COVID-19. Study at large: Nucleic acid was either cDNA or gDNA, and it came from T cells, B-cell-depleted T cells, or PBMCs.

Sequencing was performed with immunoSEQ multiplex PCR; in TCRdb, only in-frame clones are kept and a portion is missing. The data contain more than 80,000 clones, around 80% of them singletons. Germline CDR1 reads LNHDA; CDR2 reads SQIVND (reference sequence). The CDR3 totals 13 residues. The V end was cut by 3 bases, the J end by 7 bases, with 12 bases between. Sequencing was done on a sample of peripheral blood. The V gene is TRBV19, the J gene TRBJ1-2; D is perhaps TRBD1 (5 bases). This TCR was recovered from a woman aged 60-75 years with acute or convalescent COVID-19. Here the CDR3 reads CASSIGQGAGYTF. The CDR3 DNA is TGTGCCAGTAGTATCGGGCAGGGTGCTGGCTACACCTTC.